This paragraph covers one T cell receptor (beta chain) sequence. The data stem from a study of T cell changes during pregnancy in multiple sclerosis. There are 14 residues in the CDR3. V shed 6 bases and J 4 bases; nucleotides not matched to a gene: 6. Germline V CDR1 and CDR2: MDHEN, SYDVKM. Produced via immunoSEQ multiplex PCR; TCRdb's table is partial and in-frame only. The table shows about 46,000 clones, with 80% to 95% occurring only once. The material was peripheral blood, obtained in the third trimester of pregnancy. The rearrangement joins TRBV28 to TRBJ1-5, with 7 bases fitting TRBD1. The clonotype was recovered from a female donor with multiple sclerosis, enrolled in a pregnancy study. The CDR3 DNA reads TGTGCCAGCAGCCCAGGGGGGAGGAATCAGCCCCAGCATTTT. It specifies CASSPGGRNQPQHF.